Listed here are 12 T cell receptor beta chains from one sample, sequenced in a study of radiation and T cells in renal cell carcinoma. Time point specified: blood 2 weeks post-SBRT. Treatment denoted: 15 Gy SBRT to primary tumor, nephrectomy 4 weeks later. Sequenced by immunoSEQ multiplex PCR; TCRdb stores in-frame clones only, minus some. The repertoire holds about 130,000 clones, 81% seen once, with less than 2.5% in the top ten. The sequences come from blood, collected from a patient whose treatment included radiotherapy and nephrectomy. Every receptor here comes from a woman aged 55-75 years with renal cell carcinoma.

The chain has TRBV5-5 and TRBJ1-4; D perhaps matches TRBD1 (5 bases). The V end was cut by 0 bases, the J end by 8 bases, with 17 bases between. From germline, CDR1 is SGHKS and CDR2 YYEKEE (reference sequence). This CDR3 contains 16 residues. For the CDR3, the DNA is TGTGCCAGCAGCTTGGACAGTGGGGGTGGTCAGGAAAAACTGTTTTTT. Amino acids: CASSLDSGGGQEKLFF.

The rearrangement joins TRBV6-6 to TRBJ2-7; possible D gene TRBD1, 6 bases. The CDR3 length is 15 residues. V gave up 6 bases and J gave up 1 base, with 16 bases separating them. Germline CDR1 and CDR2: MNHNY and SVGAGI (reference sequence). The CDR3 region is CASRQQGYLSYEQYF. The CDR3 DNA follows: TGTGCCAGCAGACAACAGGGTTACCTTTCCTACGAGCAGTACTTC.

The rearrangement uses TRBV28 and TRBJ2-1, with D possibly being TRBD1 (5 bases). Germline CDR1 is MDHEN and CDR2 is SYDVKM. Trimming shortened V by 10 bases and J by 12 bases, and 28 bases separated the two germline ends. This CDR3 has 15 residues. DNA of the CDR3: TGTGCCACCACAGGACCCGGGTCCCCCGCCGGCGGGCAGTTCTTC. It encodes CATTGPGSPAGGQFF.

This clone has a handful of counts. The genes are TRBV19 and TRBJ1-1, with TRBD1 as a possible D gene (5 bases). The V gene's germline CDR1 is LNHDA and CDR2 SQIVND (reference sequence). Trimming removed 4 bases from V and 5 bases from J, with 17 bases in between. This CDR3 is 15 amino acids long. CDR3 amino acids: CASSRQPFEGTEAFF. CDR3 nucleotides: TGTGCCAGTAGTAGACAACCCTTTGAGGGGACTGAAGCTTTCTTT. The variable domain in full, with the rest retrieved from reference TRBV19 and TRBJ1-1, is DGGITQSPKYLFRKEGQNVTLSCEQNLNHDAMYWYRQDPGQGLRLIYYSQIVNDFQKGDIAEGYSVSREKKESFPLTVTSAQKNPTAFYLCASSRQPFEGTEAFFGQGTRLTVV.

The rearrangement links TRBV6-1 to TRBJ2-7; no clear D gene. The CDR3 sequence is 15 residues long. Germline CDR1 reads MNHNS; CDR2 reads SASEGT. The V and J ends lost 10 bases and 0 bases respectively, with 19 bases between them. The CDR3 DNA sequence: TGTGCCACCGAGAACCACCCCGGCTCCTCCTACGAGCAGTACTTC. Protein: CATENHPGSSYEQYF.

The table lists this clone with a count of one. The chain uses TRBV9 and TRBJ2-5; 11 bases are a match to TRBD2. Trimming removed 3 bases from V and 4 bases from J; junction bases left unmatched: 8. Germline V gene sequence: CDR1 SGDLS, CDR2 YYNGEE. The CDR3 runs to 16 residues. The CDR3 DNA reads TGTGCCAGCAGCGGGAACCTCCTAGCGGGAGGAGAGACCCAGTACTTC. This gives the protein CASSGNLLAGGETQYF. The full variable domain, its missing parts supplied by reference TRBV9 and TRBJ2-5, is DSGVTQTPKHLITATGQRVTLRCSPRSGDLSVYWYQQSLDQGLQFLIQYYNGEERAKGNILERFSAQQFPDLHSELNLSSLELGDSALYFCASSGNLLAGGETQYFGPGTRLLVL.

This clone showed up just once. The chain employs TRBV18 and TRBJ2-7, with TRBD1 matching over 7 bases. Germline V gene data show CDR1 as KGHSH and CDR2 as LQKENI. J was trimmed by 6 bases and V by 3 bases; bases with no gene match: 2. This CDR3 has 12 residues. The CDR3 bases are TGTGCCAGCTCACCGGGACAGTCCGAGCAGTACTTC. Its translation is CASSPGQSEQYF. Full variable domain (remainder filled in from reference TRBV18 and TRBJ2-7): NAGVMQNPRHLVRRRGQEARLRCSPMKGHSHVYWYRQLPEEGLKFMVYLQKENIIDESGMPKERFSAEFPKEGPSILRIQQVVRGDSAAYFCASSPGQSEQYFGPGTRLTVT.

The rearrangement joins TRBV29-1 to TRBJ1-5, with D perhaps TRBD1 (6 bases). The germline V gene encodes CDR1 SQVTM and CDR2 ANQGSEA. Deletions cut 7 bases from V and 2 bases from J, with 12 bases between. The CDR3 has 13 residues. CDR3 DNA: TGCAGCGCGGCCAGGGGAGGCAATCAGCCCCAGCATTTT. This gives the protein CSAARGGNQPQHF.

This clone has more than one count but fewer than ten. The chain is built from TRBV5-5 and TRBJ1-2; D unclear. Trimming cost V 0 bases and J 1 base, with 4 bases left between them. Germline assignment: CDR1 SGHKS and CDR2 YYEKEE (reference sequence). CDR3 length: 13 residues. The CDR3 region is CASSLGYNYGYTF. The DNA for the CDR3 is TGTGCCAGCAGCTTGGGCTATAACTATGGCTACACCTTC.

The rearrangement uses TRBV30 and TRBJ2-6, with 10 nucleotides matching TRBD1. Germline values: CDR1 GTSNPN, CDR2 SVGIG (reference sequence). Trimming took 0 bases from V and 1 from J; bases not matched to a gene: 15. This CDR3 spans 21 amino acids. This CDR3 is CAWSVEYGTGVIWSGANVLTF. DNA of the CDR3: TGTGCCTGGAGTGTGGAATACGGGACAGGGGTAATATGGTCTGGGGCCAACGTCCTGACTTTC.

V gene TRBV28 combines with J gene TRBJ2-1, with 8 bases aligning to TRBD2. V was clipped by 5 bases and J by 6 bases; unmatched bases: 6. Looked up from germline, CDR1 is MDHEN and CDR2 is SYDVKM. The CDR3 contains 14 residues. The CDR3 DNA follows: TGTGCCAGCAGTGTCAGGCTAGCGGGCAATGAGCAGTTCTTC. This encodes CASSVRLAGNEQFF. The whole variable domain, filled in from reference TRBV28 and TRBJ2-1, reads DVKVTQSSRYLVKRTGEKVFLECVQDMDHENMFWYRQDPGLGLRLIYFSYDVKMKEKGDIPEGYSVSREKKERFSLILESASTNQTSMYLCASSVRLAGNEQFFGPGTRLTVL.

This clone was detected a few times. The DNA of the CDR3 is TGTGCCAGCGTCGGGGGCTGGACAGAAGCCTATGGCTACACCTTC. It specifies CASVGGWTEAYGYTF. The chain has TRBV19 and TRBJ1-2, with a weak D call TRBD1 (6 bases). With 9 bases removed from V and 4 bases from J, the gap between germline ends came to 21 bases. Germline CDR1 and CDR2: LNHDA and SQIVND (reference sequence). CDR3 size: 15 residues.